This T cell receptor beta chain was profiled in a study of blood T cell repertoires in COVID-19. Turning to the study itself: Material from acute and convalescent COVID-19 was sourced from the United States, Italy and Spain.

CDR1 is SNHLY, CDR2 FYNNEI, per germline. The CDR3 runs to 13 residues. A remark on this clone: The junction and the germline gene differ at one end; a read error may be behind it.

In the authors' workflow: Estimation of nucleated cell counts was performed using reference gene primer amplification. Clones were read by immunoSEQ multiplex PCR, and TCRdb kept only the in-frame ones, dropping some. V and J calls plus clone size are reproduced from that table; the DNA served to infer D and trimming. The table has a few hundred thousand clones, roughly 90% seen once. This receptor was identified in a middle-aged man with acute or convalescent COVID-19. The sample consisted of peripheral blood. The chain carries TRBV2 and TRBJ1-1; the D is unclear. The CDR3 coding sequence is TGTGCCAGCAGTGAAGAATTTGAGACTGCAGCTTTCTTT. Translation: CASSEEFETAAFF.